Reported below is one T cell receptor (beta chain). Antigen unknown. The data derive from a study of CD8 T cells in Susac syndrome. Points from the study as a whole: Clonal expansion was not seen in any Susac syndrome CD4+ T cell repertoire.

From blood CD8+ and CD4+ T cells, TCR beta sequences were generated. Germline V gene data show CDR1 as LGHNA and CDR2 as YSLEER. The CDR3 covers 16 residues. J gave up 8 bases and V 1 base, and 10 bases lay outside the gene matches. Reverse transcription of roughly 0.5 to 1 ug RNA was performed with random hexamers. Amplification of TCR beta CDR3 across 54 Vbeta and 13 Jbeta was performed with immunoSEQ multiplex PCR. TCRdb reprocessed the immunoSEQ multiplex PCR reads via MiXCR and lists one record per CDR3 protein. The repertoire holds 150,000 or so distinct CDR3 sequences, with roughly 94% as singletons.

The J gene is TRBJ1-4, the V gene TRBV4-3; TRBD1 matches at 7 bases. Sequenced: CD4+ T cells from PBMCs. The TCR comes from a human donor with Susac syndrome. The CDR3 DNA follows: TGCGCCAGCAGCCAAGGAGGGGACAGAAGTGGAGAAAAACTGTTTTTT. Its translation: CASSQGGDRSGEKLFF.